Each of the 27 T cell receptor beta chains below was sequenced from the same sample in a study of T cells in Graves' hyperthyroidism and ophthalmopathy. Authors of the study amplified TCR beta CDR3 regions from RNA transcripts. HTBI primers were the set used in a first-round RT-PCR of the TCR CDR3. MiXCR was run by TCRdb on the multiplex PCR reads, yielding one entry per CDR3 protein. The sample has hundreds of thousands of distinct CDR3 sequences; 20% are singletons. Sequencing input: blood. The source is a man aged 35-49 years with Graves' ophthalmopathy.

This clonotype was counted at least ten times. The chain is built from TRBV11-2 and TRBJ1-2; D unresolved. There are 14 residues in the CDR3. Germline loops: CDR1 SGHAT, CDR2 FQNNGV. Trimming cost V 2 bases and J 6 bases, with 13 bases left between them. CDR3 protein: CASSLSHASHGYTF. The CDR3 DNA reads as TGTGCCAGCAGCTTAAGTCACGCTTCCCATGGCTACACCTTC. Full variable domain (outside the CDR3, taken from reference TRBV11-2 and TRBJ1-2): EAGVAQSPRYKIIEKRQSVAFWCNPISGHATLYWYQQILGQGPKLLIQFQNNGVVDDSQLPKDRFSAERLKGVDSTLKIQPAKLEDSAVYLCASSLSHASHGYTFGSGTRLTVV.

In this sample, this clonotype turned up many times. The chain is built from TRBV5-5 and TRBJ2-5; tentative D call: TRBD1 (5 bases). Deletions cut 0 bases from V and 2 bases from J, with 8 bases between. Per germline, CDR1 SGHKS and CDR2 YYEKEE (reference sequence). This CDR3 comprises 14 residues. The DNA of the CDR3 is TGTGCCAGCAGCTTGGGCAGGGAACAAGAGACCCAGTACTTC. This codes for CASSLGREQETQYF.

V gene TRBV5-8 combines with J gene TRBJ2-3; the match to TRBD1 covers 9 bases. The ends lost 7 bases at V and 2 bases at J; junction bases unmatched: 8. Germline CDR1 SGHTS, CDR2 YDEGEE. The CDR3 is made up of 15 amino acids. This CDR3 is CASGGTGRNTDTQYF. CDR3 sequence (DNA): TGTGCCAGCGGTGGGACAGGGCGGAACACAGATACGCAGTATTTT.

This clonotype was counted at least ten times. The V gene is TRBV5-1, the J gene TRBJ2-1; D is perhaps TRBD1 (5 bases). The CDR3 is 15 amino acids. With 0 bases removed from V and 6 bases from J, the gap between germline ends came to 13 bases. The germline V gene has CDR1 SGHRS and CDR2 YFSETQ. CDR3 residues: CASSLAPGMGNEQFF. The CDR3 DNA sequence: TGCGCCAGCAGCTTGGCTCCAGGGATGGGCAATGAGCAGTTCTTC.

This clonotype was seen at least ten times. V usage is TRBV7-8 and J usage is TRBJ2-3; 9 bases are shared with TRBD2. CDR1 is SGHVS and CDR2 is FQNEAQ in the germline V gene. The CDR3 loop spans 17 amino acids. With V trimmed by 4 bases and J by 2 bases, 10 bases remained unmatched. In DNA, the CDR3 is TGTGCCAGCAGCTCTAGGCCCCCTAGCGGGGACACAGATACGCAGTATTTT. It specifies CASSSRPPSGDTDTQYF.

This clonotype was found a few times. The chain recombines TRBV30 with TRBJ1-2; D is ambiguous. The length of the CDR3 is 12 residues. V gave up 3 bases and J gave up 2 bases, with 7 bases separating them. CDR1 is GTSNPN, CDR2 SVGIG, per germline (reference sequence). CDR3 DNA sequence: TGTGCCTGGAGCGGATTGAACTATGGCTACACCTTC. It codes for CAWSGLNYGYTF.

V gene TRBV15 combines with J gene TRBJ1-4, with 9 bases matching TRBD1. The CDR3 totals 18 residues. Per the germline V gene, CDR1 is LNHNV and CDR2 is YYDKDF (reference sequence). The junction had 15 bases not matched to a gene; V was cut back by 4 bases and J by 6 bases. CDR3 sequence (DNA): TGTGCCACCAGCACAGCCACAGGGGGCCCTATAGAGGATGAAAAACTGTTTTTT. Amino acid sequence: CATSTATGGPIEDEKLFF.

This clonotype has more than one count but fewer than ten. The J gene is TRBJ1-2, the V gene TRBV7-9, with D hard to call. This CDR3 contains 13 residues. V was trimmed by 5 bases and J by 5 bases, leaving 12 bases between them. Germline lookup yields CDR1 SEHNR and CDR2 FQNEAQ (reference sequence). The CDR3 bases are TGTGCCAGCAGCGCTAAGGGTTCATATGGCTACACCTTC. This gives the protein CASSAKGSYGYTF.

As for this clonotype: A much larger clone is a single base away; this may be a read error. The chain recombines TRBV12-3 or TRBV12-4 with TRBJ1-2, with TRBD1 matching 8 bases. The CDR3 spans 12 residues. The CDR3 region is CACSQGAYGYTF. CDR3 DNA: TGTGCCTGCAGTCAGGGGGCCTATGGCTACACCTTC.

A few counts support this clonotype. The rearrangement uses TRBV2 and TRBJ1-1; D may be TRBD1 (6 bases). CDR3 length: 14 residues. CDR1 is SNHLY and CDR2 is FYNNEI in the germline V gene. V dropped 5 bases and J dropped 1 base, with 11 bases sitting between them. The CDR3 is CASSQGSWNTEAFF. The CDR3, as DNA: TGTGCCAGCAGTCAGGGGAGTTGGAACACTGAAGCTTTCTTT.

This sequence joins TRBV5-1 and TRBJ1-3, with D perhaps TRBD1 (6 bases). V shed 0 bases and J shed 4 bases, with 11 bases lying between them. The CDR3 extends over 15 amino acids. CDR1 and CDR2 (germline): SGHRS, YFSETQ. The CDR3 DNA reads TGCGCCAGCAGCTTGGAACAGGGTGCCGGAAACACCATATATTTT. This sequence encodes CASSLEQGAGNTIYF.

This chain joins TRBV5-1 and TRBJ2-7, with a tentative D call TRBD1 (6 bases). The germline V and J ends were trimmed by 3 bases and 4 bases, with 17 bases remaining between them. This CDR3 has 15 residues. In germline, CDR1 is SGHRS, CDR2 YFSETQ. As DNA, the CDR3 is TGCGCCAGCAGCTGGGGGACAAGTTCGGGATACGAGCAGTACTTC. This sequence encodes CASSWGTSSGYEQYF.

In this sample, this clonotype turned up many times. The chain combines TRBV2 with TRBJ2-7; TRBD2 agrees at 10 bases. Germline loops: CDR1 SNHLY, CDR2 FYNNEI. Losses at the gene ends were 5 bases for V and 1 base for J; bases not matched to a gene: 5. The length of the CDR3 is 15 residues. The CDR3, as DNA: TGTGCCAGCAGTTTTGCTAGCGGGAGTTCCTACGAGCAGTACTTC. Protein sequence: CASSFASGSSYEQYF.

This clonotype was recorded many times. The CDR3, as DNA: TGTGCCAGCTCACCAAAGACCGACTCCTACGAGCAGTACTTC. Translating gives CASSPKTDSYEQYF. The V and J genes are TRBV18 and TRBJ2-7; D ambiguous. CDR1 is KGHSH and CDR2 is LQKENI in the germline V gene. With 2 bases removed from V and 0 bases from J, the gap between germline ends came to 8 bases. CDR3 length equals 14 residues.

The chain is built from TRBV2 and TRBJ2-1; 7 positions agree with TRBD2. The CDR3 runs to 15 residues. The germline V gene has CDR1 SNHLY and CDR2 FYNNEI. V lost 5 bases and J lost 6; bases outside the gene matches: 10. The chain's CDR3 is CASSMSLTSFNEQFF. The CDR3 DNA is TGTGCCAGCAGTATGTCGTTGACTAGCTTCAATGAGCAGTTCTTC.

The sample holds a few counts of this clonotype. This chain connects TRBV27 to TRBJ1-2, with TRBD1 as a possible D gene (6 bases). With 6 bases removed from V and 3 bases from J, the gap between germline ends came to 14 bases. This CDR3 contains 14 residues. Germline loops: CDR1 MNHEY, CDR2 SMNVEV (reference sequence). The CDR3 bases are TGTGCCAGCAGGCCGACAGGCCGTCACTATGGCTACACCTTC. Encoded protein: CASRPTGRHYGYTF.

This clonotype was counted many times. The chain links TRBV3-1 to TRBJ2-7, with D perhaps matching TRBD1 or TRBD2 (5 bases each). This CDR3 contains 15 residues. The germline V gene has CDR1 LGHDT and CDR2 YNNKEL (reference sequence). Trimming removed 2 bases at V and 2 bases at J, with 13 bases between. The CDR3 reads CASSQTPQGPYEQYF. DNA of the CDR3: TGTGCCAGCAGCCAAACTCCCCAGGGACCCTACGAGCAGTACTTC.

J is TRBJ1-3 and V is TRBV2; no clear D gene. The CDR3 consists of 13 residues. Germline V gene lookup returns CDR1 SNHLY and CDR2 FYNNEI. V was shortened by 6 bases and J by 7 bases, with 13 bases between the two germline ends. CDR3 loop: CASSADPGNTIYF. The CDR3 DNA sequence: TGTGCCAGCAGCGCGGACCCGGGGAACACCATATATTTT. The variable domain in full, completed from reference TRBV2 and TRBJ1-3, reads EPEVTQTPSHQVTQMGQEVILRCVPISNHLYFYWYRQILGQKVEFLVSFYNNEISEKSEIFDDQFSVERPDGSNFTLKIRSTKLEDSAMYFCASSADPGNTIYFGEGSWLTVV.

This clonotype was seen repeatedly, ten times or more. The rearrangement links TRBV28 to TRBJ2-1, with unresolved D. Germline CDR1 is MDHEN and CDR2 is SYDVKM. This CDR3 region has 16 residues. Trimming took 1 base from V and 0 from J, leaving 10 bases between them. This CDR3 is CASSLFGSSSYNEQFF. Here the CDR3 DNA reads TGTGCCAGCAGTTTATTCGGGTCTAGCTCCTACAATGAGCAGTTCTTC.

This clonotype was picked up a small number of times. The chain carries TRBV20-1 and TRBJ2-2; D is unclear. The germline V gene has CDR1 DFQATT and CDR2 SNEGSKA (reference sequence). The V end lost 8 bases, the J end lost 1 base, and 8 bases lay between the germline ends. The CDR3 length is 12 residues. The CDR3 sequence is CSPPGNTGELFF. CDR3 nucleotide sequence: TGCAGTCCCCCGGGGAACACCGGGGAGCTGTTTTTT.

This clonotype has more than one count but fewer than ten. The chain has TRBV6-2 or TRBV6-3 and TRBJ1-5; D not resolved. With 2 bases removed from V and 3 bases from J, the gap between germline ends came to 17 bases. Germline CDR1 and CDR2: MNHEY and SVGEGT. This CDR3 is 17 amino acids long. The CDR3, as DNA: TGTGCCAGCAGTTACCCTCGCACCCTATATGACAATCAGCCCCAGCATTTT. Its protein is CASSYPRTLYDNQPQHF.

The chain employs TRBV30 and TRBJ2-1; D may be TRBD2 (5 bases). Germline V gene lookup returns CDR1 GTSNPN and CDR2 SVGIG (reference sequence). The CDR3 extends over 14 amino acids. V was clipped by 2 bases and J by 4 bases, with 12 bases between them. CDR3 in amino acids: CAWSNGVGYNEQFF. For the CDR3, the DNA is TGTGCCTGGAGTAACGGGGTGGGGTACAATGAGCAGTTCTTC. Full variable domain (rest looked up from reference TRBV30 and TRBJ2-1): SQTIHQWPATLVQPVGSPLSLECTVEGTSNPNLYWYRQAAGRGLQLLFYSVGIGQISSEVPQNLSASRPQDRQFILSSKKLLLSDSGFYLCAWSNGVGYNEQFFGPGTRLTVL.

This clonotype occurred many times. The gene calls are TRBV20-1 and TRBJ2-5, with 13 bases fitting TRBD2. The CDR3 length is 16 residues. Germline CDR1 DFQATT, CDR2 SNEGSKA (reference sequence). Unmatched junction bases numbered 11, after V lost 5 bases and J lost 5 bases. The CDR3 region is CSAPRTSGSVRETQYF. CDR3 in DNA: TGCAGTGCTCCTAGGACTAGCGGGAGTGTGAGGGAGACCCAGTACTTC.

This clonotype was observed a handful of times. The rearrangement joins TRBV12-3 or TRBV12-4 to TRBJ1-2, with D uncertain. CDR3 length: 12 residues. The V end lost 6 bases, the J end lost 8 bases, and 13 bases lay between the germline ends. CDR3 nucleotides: TGTGCCAGCAGCCGCAATACGGCGGGCTACACCTTC. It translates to CASSRNTAGYTF.

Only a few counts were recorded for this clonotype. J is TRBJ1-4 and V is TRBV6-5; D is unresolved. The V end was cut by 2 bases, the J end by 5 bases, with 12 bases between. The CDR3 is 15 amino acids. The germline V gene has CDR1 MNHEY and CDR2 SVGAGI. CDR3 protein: CASSYLRQSNEKLFF. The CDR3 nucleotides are TGTGCCAGCAGTTACCTCCGCCAGAGCAATGAAAAACTGTTTTTT.

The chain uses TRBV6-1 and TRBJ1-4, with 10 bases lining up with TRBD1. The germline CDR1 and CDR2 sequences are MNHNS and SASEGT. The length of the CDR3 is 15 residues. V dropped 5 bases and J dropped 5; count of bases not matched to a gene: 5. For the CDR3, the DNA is TGTGCCAGCAGTCACGGGACAGGGGACAATGAAAAACTGTTTTTT. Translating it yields CASSHGTGDNEKLFF.

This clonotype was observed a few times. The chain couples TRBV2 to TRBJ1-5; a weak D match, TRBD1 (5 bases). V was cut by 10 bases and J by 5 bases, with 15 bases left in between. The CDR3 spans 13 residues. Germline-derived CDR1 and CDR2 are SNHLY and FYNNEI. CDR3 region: CAISGGRDQPQHF. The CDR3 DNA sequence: TGTGCCATATCCGGGGGAAGGGATCAGCCCCAGCATTTT.